The present T cell receptor (beta chain) was sequenced within a study of T cell repertoires in cytomegalovirus infection. Study at large: Public TCR beta signatures marked donors with CMV infection and the matching HLA.

With V trimmed by 5 bases and J by 9 bases, 7 bases remained unmatched. The CDR3 runs to 14 residues. The germline gives CDR1 SEHNR, CDR2 FQNEAQ (reference sequence). The study, taken as a whole, reports: The ex vivo response was dominated by HLA-C-restricted CMV-specific TCR beta clonotypes. Summed public TCR beta family frequency identified CMV carriers bearing the relevant HLA.

Each CDR3 protein gets one entry after TCRdb re-called the reads with MiXCR. Of about 530,000 distinct CDR3 sequences in the sample, approximately 25% were seen once. For this clonotype: Its antigen is still unknown.

The chain is built from TRBV7-9 and TRBJ1-6, with TRBD1 matching 7 bases. The sequence came from a human donor in good health (CMV status not recorded). Some clones in this sample may be carry-over from other donors' samples. The sample taken for sequencing was PBMCs. The CDR3 loop is CASSTDRAGSPLHF. The CDR3 DNA reads as TGTGCCAGCAGCACAGACAGGGCGGGTTCACCCCTCCACTTT.